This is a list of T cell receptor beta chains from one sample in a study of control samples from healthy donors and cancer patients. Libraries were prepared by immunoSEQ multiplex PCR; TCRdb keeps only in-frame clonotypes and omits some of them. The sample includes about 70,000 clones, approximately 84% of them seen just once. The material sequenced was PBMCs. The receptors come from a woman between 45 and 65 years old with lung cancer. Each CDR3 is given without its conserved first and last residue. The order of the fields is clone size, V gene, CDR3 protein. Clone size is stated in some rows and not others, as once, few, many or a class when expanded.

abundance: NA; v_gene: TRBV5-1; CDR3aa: ASSPLENSYGYT
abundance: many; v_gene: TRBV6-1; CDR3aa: ASSEAAYGYT
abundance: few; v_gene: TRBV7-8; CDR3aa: ASSPGRFNYGYT
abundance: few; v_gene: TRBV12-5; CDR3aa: ASGSTPPSGQGALDQPQH
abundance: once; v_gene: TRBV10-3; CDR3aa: ATRGTGLSTYTEAF
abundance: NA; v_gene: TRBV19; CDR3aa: ASSIRGTGRRETQY
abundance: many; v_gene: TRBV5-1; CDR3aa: ASSLLPGATGQPQH
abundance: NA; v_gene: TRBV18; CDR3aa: ASSLSGAQTEAF
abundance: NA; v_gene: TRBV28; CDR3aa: ASSRPGTTGYNGYT
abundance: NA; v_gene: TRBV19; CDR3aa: ASSEMWDEQF
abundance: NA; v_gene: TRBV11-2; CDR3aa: ASSFRGERNTEAF
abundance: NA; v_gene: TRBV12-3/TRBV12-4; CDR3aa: ASSFWVTEAF
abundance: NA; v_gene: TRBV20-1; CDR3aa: SAEVVDTQY
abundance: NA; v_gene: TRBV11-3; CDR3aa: ASSSRDKSYEQY
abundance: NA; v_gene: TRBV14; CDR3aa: ASSQEGLLNYGYT
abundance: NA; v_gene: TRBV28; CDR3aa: ASRRDRGFYEQY
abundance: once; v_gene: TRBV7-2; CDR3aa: ASSLISGNSPLH
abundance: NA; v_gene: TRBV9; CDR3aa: ASSEGLAIETQY
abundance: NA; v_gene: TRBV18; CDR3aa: ASSPGGLTEAF
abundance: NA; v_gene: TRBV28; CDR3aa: ASTPGLIQEPYGYT
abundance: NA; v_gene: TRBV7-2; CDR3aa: ASSIQGLDADEQF
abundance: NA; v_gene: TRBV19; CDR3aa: ASSIDPVNTEAF
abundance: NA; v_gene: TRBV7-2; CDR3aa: ASSSAIGRGYT
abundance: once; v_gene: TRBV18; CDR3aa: ASSRDQGGEAF
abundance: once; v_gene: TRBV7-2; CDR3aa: ASSLLGDNYGYT
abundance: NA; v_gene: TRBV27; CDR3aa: ASSLLGDTEAF
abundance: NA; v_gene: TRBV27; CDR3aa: ASSIGGNNSPLH
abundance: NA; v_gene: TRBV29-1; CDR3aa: SVERATGELF
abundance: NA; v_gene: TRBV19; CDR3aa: ASSIGGTGTEAF
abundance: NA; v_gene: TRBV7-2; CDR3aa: ASSPGQGRSPLH
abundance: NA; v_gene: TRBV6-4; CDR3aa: ASAAYPGTGELF
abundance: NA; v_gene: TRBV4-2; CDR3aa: ASSQDAVVMGYT
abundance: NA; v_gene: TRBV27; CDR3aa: ASSFSGEGNEAF
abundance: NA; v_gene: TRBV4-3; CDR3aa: ASSQDSWTSGVEQF
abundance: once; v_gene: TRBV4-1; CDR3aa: ASSQFETGGSYEQY